This T cell receptor beta chain was captured by sequencing in a study of blood T cell repertoires in COVID-19 (dated by TCRdb to between 2020 and 2021). Notes on the research overall: Samples covering the acute and convalescent phases of COVID-19 were provided by collaborators in the United States, Italy and Spain. The repertoires were released in a freely available public database meant as a resource for research on the immune response to SARS-CoV-2. Subjects who had been exposed to COVID-19, were actively infected with it, or had recovered from it provided the deeply sampled blood TCRbeta repertoires that made up the dataset. The prospective study material was composed of cDNA or gDNA derived from T cells, B-cell-depleted T cells, or PBMCs. Samples came from the ongoing ImmuneRACE study (first 160 participants) plus 1,254 subjects from 6 global collaborators. Where available, HLA class I and class II types were taken from metadata supplied by the sample provider and were not determined by assay-based typing. A de-identified subject ID, COVID-19 status, age in years and sex were almost always included in the sample metadata.

In regard to this clone: The target of this receptor is not known. Base qualities are missing; no much larger clone stands one base away.

Summary of the overall study and its limitations: The quantity of clinical and demographic metadata differed by source and by participant and was supplied without curation.

Taken from the germline V gene, the CDR1 and CDR2 loops are KGHSH and LQKENI. Germline trimming: 2 bases from V, 7 bases from J; junction bases outside gene matches: 9. The CDR3 spans 15 residues, from the cysteine through the phenylalanine. The CDR3 DNA has 45 bases and is translated from base 1. One collaborating source in Seattle enrolled patients during active infection and followed them longitudinally through the course of disease. The collaborating institutions used their own protocols to collect whole blood in K2EDTA tubes. For TCRbeta analysis, collaborators shipped samples in one of three forms: frozen whole blood, isolated PBMCs, or DNA extracted from either of those sample types. TCRbeta CDR3 regions were amplified from genomic DNA using the immunoSEQ Assay, a bias-controlled multiplex PCR. The source study handled its data this way. The number of nucleated cells in each sample was estimated from the amplification of reference gene primers within the assay. To quantify the absolute abundance of each unique TCRbeta CDR3 rearrangement, sequence reads were collapsed and filtered. Productive Simpson clonality was computed per sample as the square root of Simpson's diversity index over productive rearrangements. TCRdb re-hosts the immuneACCESS table, in-frame sequences only. Its copies lack some clones; in the studies checked, an unresolved V gene accounts for under half of them, and the cause for the rest is not known. The V and J calls and clone size come from that table; D and trimming were worked out from the DNA. This sample has about 160,000 clones in its table, and about 85% of those were observed once. 6.5% to 7.5% of the sample is held by the ten biggest clonotypes.

This chain is built from TRBV18 and TRBJ1-2; TRBD1 aligns with 8 central bases. The receptor was derived from a man aged 80 or over with COVID-19, enrolled during active disease. Specimen: peripheral blood. The CDR3 in this case is CASSPLSGQGSGYTF. The bases are TGTGCCAGCTCACCATTATCCGGACAGGGCTCTGGCTACACCTTC.